This T cell receptor beta chain was identified in a study of blood T cell repertoires in COVID-19. As processed by the authors: The assay estimated nucleated cells by amplifying reference gene primers. Only in-frame clones appear in the TCRdb table, and some are missing; sequencing was by immunoSEQ multiplex PCR. The DNA was the basis for D and trimming; V, J and clone size are from that table. The data show 120,000 or so clones, with 80% seen just once and roughly 25% held by the top ten. The germline V gene has CDR1 MNHNY and CDR2 SVGAGI (reference sequence). Trimming took off 0 bases at V and 7 bases at J, with 6 bases between the two ends. This CDR3 has 13 residues.

The chain is built from TRBV6-6 and TRBJ1-4; no clear D. The source material was peripheral blood. This clonotype was obtained from a human donor in a cohort sampled during active COVID-19. CDR3 amino acids: CASSYSLVEKLFF. CDR3 DNA sequence: TGTGCCAGCAGTTACTCCTTAGTTGAAAAACTGTTTTTT.